One and the same sample provided the 12 T cell receptor beta chains below, sequenced in a study of T cell responses to AZD1222 COVID-19 vaccine (dated by TCRdb to about 2021). Libraries came from the immunoSEQ multiplex PCR assay. Drawn from immuneACCESS, this table holds only the in-frame rearrangements with V and J called that TCRdb kept. Clones are partly lost; checked studies trace under half to an unresolved V gene and leave the rest unexplained. This sample gives roughly 100,000 clones in total; 90% to 95% of them show up just once. The top ten constitute roughly 8% of the sample. The meaning of the sample's time point label: about 28 days (+/-7) after the second vaccine dose. The starting material was peripheral blood, obtained 28 days after the second AZD1222 dose. The receptor source for this set is an adult who received the AZD1222 COVID-19 vaccine.

V is TRBV3-1 (or the pseudogene TRBV3-2) and J is TRBJ2-2; D remains ambiguous. Germline V gene sequence: CDR1 LGHDT, CDR2 YNNKEL (reference sequence). Trimming shortened V by 1 base and J by 4 bases, and 7 bases separated the two germline ends. The length of the CDR3 is 14 residues. The CDR3 spells CASSQGQLTGELFF. The CDR3 DNA sequence: TGTGCCAGCAGCCAAGGTCAGCTCACCGGGGAGCTGTTTTTT.

CDR3 DNA: TGTGCCAGCAGTTTATCGGCAGGTTGGGACATTCAGTACTTC. Amino acids: CASSLSAGWDIQYF. This chain joins TRBV28 and TRBJ2-4, with no clear D. This CDR3 is built from 14 residues. V was trimmed by 1 base and J by 8 bases, leaving 12 bases between them. Germline V lookup: CDR1 MDHEN, CDR2 SYDVKM. Drawing the rest from reference TRBV28 and TRBJ2-4, the complete variable domain is DVKVTQSSRYLVKRTGEKVFLECVQDMDHENMFWYRQDPGLGLRLIYFSYDVKMKEKGDIPEGYSVSREKKERFSLILESASTNQTSMYLCASSLSAGWDIQYFGAGTRLSVL.

The chain combines TRBV11-3 with TRBJ2-7; D gene ambiguous. Germline CDR1 SGHNT, CDR2 YENEEA. The V and J ends lost 0 bases and 5 bases respectively, with 11 bases between them. The CDR3 spans 14 residues. The CDR3 DNA reads TGTGCCAGCAGCTTAGATGGAACTCGCGACGAGCAGTACTTC. Protein sequence: CASSLDGTRDEQYF.

V is TRBV28 and J is TRBJ2-7; a possible D gene is TRBD1 (7 bases). V lost 5 bases and J 2 bases, leaving 13 bases between the germline ends. The CDR3 totals 14 residues. Germline V gene sequence: CDR1 MDHEN, CDR2 SYDVKM. CDR3 DNA sequence: TGTGCCAGCAGTACCCCAGGGGGGCCCTACGAGCAGTACTTC. Protein product: CASSTPGGPYEQYF.

This clone appeared once. The chain joins TRBV19 to TRBJ2-3; 9 bases line up with TRBD1. With V trimmed by 5 bases and J by 2 bases, 5 bases remained unmatched. Germline CDR1 and CDR2: LNHDA and SQIVND (reference sequence). CDR3 length equals 15 residues. CDR3 sequence reads: CASSFRTGATDTQYF. DNA of the CDR3: TGTGCCAGTAGTTTTCGGACAGGGGCCACAGATACGCAGTATTTT.

This clone appeared once. The chain combines TRBV4-1 with TRBJ2-7; D gene ambiguous. The CDR3 covers 14 residues. Germline values: CDR1 MGHRA, CDR2 YSYEKL. Trimming took off 1 base at V and 2 bases at J, with 9 bases between the two ends. CDR3 coding DNA: TGCGCCAGCAGCCAAGGGCGCAGTGCCTACGAGCAGTACTTC. Residues: CASSQGRSAYEQYF.

The chain recombines TRBV2 with TRBJ2-3; 14 bases are a match to TRBD2. Germline lookup yields CDR1 SNHLY and CDR2 FYNNEI. Losses at the gene ends were 5 bases for V and 3 bases for J; bases not matched to a gene: 1. CDR3 length equals 15 residues. This chain's CDR3 is CASSWTSGRTDTQYF. In DNA, the CDR3 is TGTGCCAGCAGTTGGACTAGCGGGAGGACAGATACGCAGTATTTT.

This chain links TRBV27 with TRBJ2-3; TRBD1 agrees at 8 bases. CDR1 MNHEY and CDR2 SMNVEV come from the germline V gene (reference sequence). V lost 3 bases and J lost 5; bases outside the gene matches: 7. This CDR3 contains 15 residues. CDR3 bases: TGTGCCAGCAGTTTTGTGACAGGGGCTGGAGATACGCAGTATTTT. It codes for CASSFVTGAGDTQYF.

The chain joins TRBV5-1 to TRBJ2-1; D gene unclear. The CDR3 is 13 amino acids. Germline values: CDR1 SGHRS, CDR2 YFSETQ. The V and J ends lost 0 bases and 5 bases respectively, with 6 bases between them. The CDR3 loop reads CASSLDPNNEQFF. CDR3 nucleotides: TGCGCCAGCAGCTTGGATCCCAACAATGAGCAGTTCTTC.

This clone was seen more than once but under ten times. The V and J genes are TRBV5-8 and TRBJ1-2; 9 bases align to TRBD1. This CDR3 has 15 residues. From germline, CDR1 is SGHTS and CDR2 YDEGEE. V shed 0 bases, J shed 6 bases, and the junction held 6 bases outside the gene matches. The CDR3 DNA is TGTGCCAGCAGCTTGGTATGGGACAGGGATCATGGCTACACCTTC. Protein: CASSLVWDRDHGYTF.

This clone came up once. The genes are TRBV5-1 and TRBJ2-7; 10 nucleotides match TRBD1. V was pared by 5 bases and J by 0 bases, with 8 bases of the junction left unmatched. This CDR3 contains 16 residues. Germline CDR1 and CDR2: SGHRS and YFSETQ. CDR3 bases: TGCGCCAGCAGGGCTGGGACAGGGGCCAGCTCCTACGAGCAGTACTTC. It translates to CASRAGTGASSYEQYF.

This clone was detected a few times. The chain is built from TRBV2 and TRBJ2-2; TRBD1 matches 7 bases. This CDR3 has 15 amino acids. The V and J ends lost 5 bases and 0 bases, in that order; junction bases with no gene match: 3. Germline values: CDR1 SNHLY, CDR2 FYNNEI. This CDR3 is CASSSGTANTGELFF. DNA for the CDR3: TGTGCCAGCAGTTCCGGGACAGCGAACACCGGGGAGCTGTTTTTT.